This is a list of T cell receptor beta chains from one sample in a study of cytomegalovirus exposure and HLA in healthy donors. The data were produced by immunoSEQ multiplex PCR, yet TCRdb's version contains in-frame clones alone and is incomplete. Among some 100,000 clones listed, about 77% were seen once. The source material was PBMCs. Receptors originate from a woman under 30 in good health and CMV-seropositive. The CDR3 runs from the conserved cysteine through the conserved F or W. The D gene is left open where the match is weak. Only part of the rows carry a size: once, few, many, or a class if the clone is expanded.

cdr3_aa: CASSLAGGSYEQYF
cdr3_nt: TGTGCCAGCAGCTTAGCGGGAGGATCCTACGAGCAGTACTTC
d_call: .
clone_size: .
j_call: TRBJ2-7
v_call: TRBV7-9

cdr3_aa: CASSPTGDYGYTF
cdr3_nt: TGTGCCAGCTCACCAACAGGGGACTATGGCTACACCTTC
d_call: TRBD1
clone_size: few
j_call: TRBJ1-2
v_call: TRBV18

cdr3_aa: CASSLPLAGGSYEQYF
cdr3_nt: TGTGCCAGCAGCCTCCCCCTAGCGGGAGGGTCCTACGAGCAGTACTTC
d_call: TRBD2
clone_size: .
j_call: TRBJ2-7
v_call: TRBV7-2

cdr3_aa: CASSSGSNGANVLTF
cdr3_nt: TGTGCCAGTAGTTCAGGGTCGAATGGGGCCAACGTCCTGACTTTC
d_call: .
clone_size: few
j_call: TRBJ2-6
v_call: TRBV19

cdr3_aa: CATKDGGTEAFF
cdr3_nt: TGTGCCACCAAGGACGGGGGCACTGAAGCTTTCTTT
d_call: .
clone_size: .
j_call: TRBJ1-1
v_call: TRBV6-5

cdr3_aa: CASRTSGAGNTGELFF
cdr3_nt: TGTGCCAGCAGGACTAGCGGAGCCGGAAACACCGGGGAGCTGTTTTTT
d_call: TRBD2
clone_size: .
j_call: TRBJ2-2
v_call: TRBV9

cdr3_aa: CASSLNRGNNQPQHF
cdr3_nt: TGTGCCAGCAGCTTAAACAGGGGGAACAATCAGCCCCAGCATTTT
d_call: TRBD1
clone_size: .
j_call: TRBJ1-5
v_call: TRBV7-9

cdr3_aa: CASSLAVVSGRAGYSYEQYF
cdr3_nt: TGTGCCAGCAGCTTAGCGGTTGTTAGCGGGAGGGCCGGATACTCCTACGAGCAGTACTTC
d_call: TRBD2
clone_size: .
j_call: TRBJ2-7
v_call: TRBV7-2

cdr3_aa: CASILDSNTGELFF
cdr3_nt: TGTGCCAGCATTCTGGACTCAAACACCGGGGAGCTGTTTTTT
d_call: .
clone_size: .
j_call: TRBJ2-2
v_call: TRBV2

cdr3_aa: CASSPRTSGRGFYNEQFF
cdr3_nt: TGTGCCAGCAGCCCGCGGACTAGCGGGAGGGGTTTCTACAATGAGCAGTTCTTC
d_call: TRBD2
clone_size: .
j_call: TRBJ2-1
v_call: TRBV7-2

cdr3_aa: CASSSRTGEDYGYTF
cdr3_nt: TGTGCCAGCAGCTCACGGACAGGGGAGGACTATGGCTACACCTTC
d_call: TRBD1
clone_size: .
j_call: TRBJ1-2
v_call: TRBV5-7

cdr3_aa: CATALNGAYGYTF
cdr3_nt: TGTGCCACGGCGCTGAATGGGGCTTACGGCTACACCTTC
d_call: .
clone_size: .
j_call: TRBJ1-2
v_call: TRBV10-3

cdr3_aa: CASSFTGLDEQYF
cdr3_nt: TGTGCCAGCAGTTTCACGGGTCTCGACGAGCAGTACTTC
d_call: .
clone_size: .
j_call: TRBJ2-7
v_call: TRBV27

cdr3_aa: CASMAGGELFF
cdr3_nt: TGTGCCAGCATGGCGGGCGGGGAGCTGTTTTTT
d_call: .
clone_size: .
j_call: TRBJ2-2
v_call: TRBV6-7

cdr3_aa: CASRSPGLAGFAQQYF
cdr3_nt: TGTGCCAGCAGGAGTCCGGGACTAGCGGGCTTTGCCCAGCAGTATTTT
d_call: TRBD2
clone_size: few
j_call: TRBJ2-3
v_call: TRBV28

cdr3_aa: CSVLPLGGTEAFF
cdr3_nt: TGCAGCGTCCTTCCCCTTGGAGGTACTGAAGCTTTCTTT
d_call: .
clone_size: .
j_call: TRBJ1-1
v_call: TRBV29-1

cdr3_aa: CASSLGQGSGTQYF
cdr3_nt: TGTGCCAGCAGCTTAGGGCAGGGGTCGGGGACCCAGTACTTC
d_call: .
clone_size: few
j_call: TRBJ2-5
v_call: TRBV7-3

cdr3_aa: CASSVTGGTQQETQYF
cdr3_nt: TGTGCCAGCAGTGTAACAGGGGGCACTCAACAAGAGACCCAGTACTTC
d_call: TRBD1
clone_size: .
j_call: TRBJ2-5
v_call: TRBV6-1

cdr3_aa: CSVESPIHLAEKETQYF
cdr3_nt: TGCAGCGTTGAATCCCCCATCCATCTAGCGGAAAAAGAGACCCAGTACTTC
d_call: TRBD2
clone_size: .
j_call: TRBJ2-5
v_call: TRBV29-1

cdr3_aa: CASSYSRLAGGWGQYF
cdr3_nt: TGTGCCAGCAGTTACTCCCGGCTAGCGGGAGGATGGGGGCAGTACTTC
d_call: TRBD2
clone_size: .
j_call: TRBJ2-7
v_call: TRBV6-5

cdr3_aa: CAIMDRGLLGYTF
cdr3_nt: TGTGCCATCATGGACAGGGGGCTTCTTGGCTACACCTTC
d_call: TRBD1
clone_size: few
j_call: TRBJ1-2
v_call: TRBV6-6

cdr3_aa: CASSFTSGIRYEQYF
cdr3_nt: TGTGCCAGCAGCTTCACTAGCGGGATTAGATACGAGCAGTACTTC
d_call: TRBD2
clone_size: .
j_call: TRBJ2-7
v_call: TRBV7-2

cdr3_aa: CASSSYRTTNEKLFF
cdr3_nt: TGTGCCAGCAGCTCCTACAGAACAACTAATGAAAAACTGTTTTTT
d_call: .
clone_size: .
j_call: TRBJ1-4
v_call: TRBV7-8

cdr3_aa: CASSYPTGQETQYF
cdr3_nt: TGTGCCAGCAGTTACCCAACAGGGCAAGAGACCCAGTACTTC
d_call: .
clone_size: .
j_call: TRBJ2-5
v_call: TRBV6-6

cdr3_aa: CASSLESSGGYEQYF
cdr3_nt: TGCGCCAGCAGCTTGGAGAGTAGCGGGGGTTACGAGCAGTACTTC
d_call: TRBD2
clone_size: few
j_call: TRBJ2-7
v_call: TRBV5-1

cdr3_aa: CASRALDSNNEQFF
cdr3_nt: TGCGCCAGCAGAGCTTTGGACAGTAACAATGAGCAGTTCTTC
d_call: .
clone_size: .
j_call: TRBJ2-1
v_call: TRBV10-2

cdr3_aa: CASSFLAGAGTDTQYF
cdr3_nt: TGCGCCAGCAGCTTTCTAGCGGGAGCGGGCACAGATACGCAGTATTTT
d_call: TRBD2
clone_size: once
j_call: TRBJ2-3
v_call: TRBV5-1

cdr3_aa: CASSKEILVTRKNQFF
cdr3_nt: TGTGCCAGTAGTAAAGAGATCCTGGTGACTAGAAAAAACCAGTTCTTC
d_call: .
clone_size: .
j_call: TRBJ2-1
v_call: TRBV19

cdr3_aa: CASSQVLAKAKNIQYF
cdr3_nt: TGCGCCAGCAGCCAAGTGCTAGCGAAAGCCAAAAACATTCAGTACTTC
d_call: .
clone_size: .
j_call: TRBJ2-4
v_call: TRBV4-1

cdr3_aa: CASSLREYGYTF
cdr3_nt: TGTGCCAGCAGTCTCCGGGAGTATGGCTACACCTTC
d_call: .
clone_size: .
j_call: TRBJ1-2
v_call: TRBV28

cdr3_aa: CAEGVAGANSTDTQYF
cdr3_nt: TGTGCCGAGGGCGTAGCGGGTGCAAATAGCACAGATACGCAGTATTTT
d_call: TRBD2
clone_size: .
j_call: TRBJ2-3
v_call: TRBV6-4

cdr3_aa: CASSQDKAGGPQETQYF
cdr3_nt: TGCGCCAGCAGCCAAGATAAAGCGGGAGGGCCCCAAGAGACCCAGTACTTC
d_call: TRBD2
clone_size: .
j_call: TRBJ2-5
v_call: TRBV4-3

cdr3_aa: CASSLDSGNEQFF
cdr3_nt: TGTGCCAGCAGCTTGGACAGCGGTAATGAGCAGTTCTTC
d_call: .
clone_size: .
j_call: TRBJ2-1
v_call: TRBV5-6

cdr3_aa: CSSSLEDSSSGANVLTF
cdr3_nt: TGTTCCAGCAGCTTAGAGGACAGCTCCTCTGGGGCCAACGTCCTGACTTTC
d_call: .
clone_size: .
j_call: TRBJ2-6
v_call: TRBV7-9

cdr3_aa: CASSGQPVSLGANVLTF
cdr3_nt: TGTGCCAGCAGCGGACAGCCCGTCTCCCTCGGGGCCAACGTCCTGACTTTC
d_call: .
clone_size: .
j_call: TRBJ2-6
v_call: TRBV9

cdr3_aa: CASRGDYYSYNEQFF
cdr3_nt: TGTGCCAGCAGGGGGGACTACTATTCTTACAATGAGCAGTTCTTC
d_call: TRBD2
clone_size: .
j_call: TRBJ2-1
v_call: TRBV28

cdr3_aa: CASSLGDRERGYTF
cdr3_nt: TGTGCCAGCAGCTTGGGGGACAGGGAGAGGGGCTACACCTTC
d_call: TRBD1
clone_size: .
j_call: TRBJ1-2
v_call: TRBV5-4

cdr3_aa: CASRYGQGSNQPQHF
cdr3_nt: TGTGCCAGCAGGTACGGACAGGGTAGCAATCAGCCCCAGCATTTT
d_call: TRBD1
clone_size: .
j_call: TRBJ1-5
v_call: TRBV6-5

cdr3_aa: CASKIYQETQYF
cdr3_nt: TGCGCCAGCAAAATCTATCAAGAGACCCAGTACTTC
d_call: .
clone_size: few
j_call: TRBJ2-5
v_call: TRBV5-1

cdr3_aa: CASRTTLRGYTF
cdr3_nt: TGTGCCAGCAGAACCACCCTGCGGGGCTACACCTTC
d_call: .
clone_size: .
j_call: TRBJ1-2
v_call: TRBV28

cdr3_aa: CASSPLTGIYNEQFF
cdr3_nt: TGTGCCAGCAGTCCCCTGACAGGGATCTACAATGAGCAGTTCTTC
d_call: TRBD1
clone_size: .
j_call: TRBJ2-1
v_call: TRBV27

cdr3_aa: CSARDKSEQYF
cdr3_nt: TGCAGTGCTAGAGATAAGAGCGAGCAGTACTTC
d_call: .
clone_size: .
j_call: TRBJ2-7
v_call: TRBV20-1

cdr3_aa: CASSSGQGMAYEQYF
cdr3_nt: TGCGCCAGCAGCTCGGGACAGGGGATGGCCTACGAGCAGTACTTC
d_call: TRBD1
clone_size: .
j_call: TRBJ2-7
v_call: TRBV5-1

cdr3_aa: CASSGGPQGHYGYTF
cdr3_nt: TGTGCCAGCAGTGGGGGCCCCCAGGGTCACTATGGCTACACCTTC
d_call: .
clone_size: few
j_call: TRBJ1-2
v_call: TRBV2

cdr3_aa: CASSLTGNTEAFF
cdr3_nt: TGTGCCAGCAGCTTAACGGGTAACACTGAAGCTTTCTTT
d_call: .
clone_size: .
j_call: TRBJ1-1
v_call: TRBV7-8

cdr3_aa: CASSPGDTQETQYF
cdr3_nt: TGTGCCAGCTCACCTGGGGACACCCAAGAGACCCAGTACTTC
d_call: .
clone_size: .
j_call: TRBJ2-5
v_call: TRBV18

cdr3_aa: CASSPNRDRDYEQYF
cdr3_nt: TGTGCCAGCTCACCCAACCGGGACAGGGACTACGAGCAGTACTTC
d_call: TRBD1
clone_size: .
j_call: TRBJ2-7
v_call: TRBV18

cdr3_aa: CASSGDRGNSPLHF
cdr3_nt: TGTGCCAGCAGCGGGGACAGGGGTAATTCACCCCTCCACTTT
d_call: TRBD1
clone_size: .
j_call: TRBJ1-6
v_call: TRBV5-6

cdr3_aa: CSATGDNEKLFF
cdr3_nt: TGCAGCGCGACAGGGGATAATGAAAAACTGTTTTTT
d_call: TRBD1
clone_size: .
j_call: TRBJ1-4
v_call: TRBV29-1

cdr3_aa: CATGGANTGELFF
cdr3_nt: TGCGCCACCGGAGGGGCTAACACCGGGGAGCTGTTTTTT
d_call: .
clone_size: .
j_call: TRBJ2-2
v_call: TRBV4-3

cdr3_aa: CAISLGLAGDEQYF
cdr3_nt: TGTGCCATCAGCTTGGGACTAGCGGGAGACGAGCAGTACTTC
d_call: TRBD2
clone_size: .
j_call: TRBJ2-7
v_call: TRBV10-3

cdr3_aa: CASSTRPGVSTYEQYF
cdr3_nt: TGTGCCAGCAGTACCCGTCCGGGGGTTAGTACCTACGAGCAGTACTTC
d_call: .
clone_size: .
j_call: TRBJ2-7
v_call: TRBV28

cdr3_aa: CASRLARRNQPQHF
cdr3_nt: TGTGCCAGTAGGTTGGCCAGGCGCAATCAGCCCCAGCATTTT
d_call: .
clone_size: .
j_call: TRBJ1-5
v_call: TRBV19

cdr3_aa: CASSLRGINTEAFF
cdr3_nt: TGTGCCAGCAGCTTGAGGGGGATAAACACTGAAGCTTTCTTT
d_call: .
clone_size: once
j_call: TRBJ1-1
v_call: TRBV13

cdr3_aa: CASSQRVSGSDEQFF
cdr3_nt: TGTGCCAGCAGCCAGAGGGTTTCCGGGAGTGATGAGCAGTTCTTC
d_call: .
clone_size: .
j_call: TRBJ2-1
v_call: TRBV7-6